This T cell receptor (beta chain) was recovered during a study of cytomegalovirus exposure and HLA in healthy donors. Findings and limits, study-wide: Presence/absence analyses assumed roughly uniform sequencing depth across donors. Sequencing likely generated an artifact that appeared as a cluster of highly shared sequence variants. Most TCR sequences proved rare, with some public TCRs found in many donors. Highest at DRB1 and lowest at HLA-C, TCR association rates differed among HLA loci in a later analysis.

The CDR3 totals 12 residues. V shed 7 bases and J shed 7 bases, with 13 bases lying between them. CDR1 is MNHEY, CDR2 SVGAGI, per germline. Primers: 60 Vbeta forward and 13 Jbeta reverse. The repertoire was sequenced with immunoSEQ multiplex PCR; TCRdb's copy has only in-frame clones and lacks some. The sample yields 100,000 to 130,000 clones, roughly 80% seen once. This clone was picked up one time. What it recognizes is unknown. This chain connects TRBV6-5 to TRBJ1-1; TRBD1 is a possible D gene (5 bases). Sequenced sample: PBMCs. The receptor was derived from a man aged 30 to 39 in good health and CMV-seronegative. The CDR3 DNA follows: TGTGCCAGCAAATCGGCAGGGTTTGAAGCTTTCTTT. Encoded protein: CASKSAGFEAFF.